The entry that follows covers one TCR beta chain sequence. This entry belongs to a study of post-analysis software for immune sequencing data. TCR beta libraries were prepared from cDNA with unique molecular identifiers. TCRdb passed the PCR reads through MiXCR, listing each CDR3 protein once. The sample includes approximately 460,000 distinct CDR3 sequences, 45% of them seen just once. The sample taken for sequencing was blood. This TCR was sampled from a girl aged 5-17 years with multiple sclerosis.

DNA for the CDR3: TGCAGCGCCCGACTAGCGGGGACCGGGGAGCTGTTTTTT. Its translation is CSARLAGTGELFF. The rearrangement links TRBV29-1 to TRBJ2-2; 11 positions match TRBD2. The CDR3 has 13 amino acids. V gave up 7 bases and J gave up 5 bases; unmatched junction bases: 3. Germline CDR1 is SQVTM and CDR2 is ANQGSEA.